This TCR beta chain was recorded in a study of cytomegalovirus exposure and HLA in healthy donors. Across the study: The 120 or so validation repertoires, a later analysis reported, used the same platform as the approximately 700 first-cohort repertoires. Overall study findings and caveats: Researchers counted about 150 TCR beta chains as cytomegalovirus-associated. The dataset shows that most TCR sequences were rare, while some public TCRs occurred in many donors.

Sequencing was performed with immunoSEQ multiplex PCR; in TCRdb, only in-frame clones are kept and a portion is missing. Of 330,000 or so clones in the sample, around 86% were seen once. Turning to this clone: Its antigen is undetermined.

Germline V CDR1 and CDR2: MNHEY, SVGAGI. The CDR3 is 14 residues long. Deletions cut 5 bases from V and 2 bases from J, with 10 bases between. The rearrangement links TRBV6-5 to TRBJ1-5, with a tentative D call TRBD1 (5 bases). The receptor comes from a woman under 30 in good health and CMV-seronegative. Sequencing input: PBMCs. The CDR3 DNA reads as TGTGCCAGCAGTACGACAGTGGGCAATCAGCCCCAGCATTTT. Translated: CASSTTVGNQPQHF.